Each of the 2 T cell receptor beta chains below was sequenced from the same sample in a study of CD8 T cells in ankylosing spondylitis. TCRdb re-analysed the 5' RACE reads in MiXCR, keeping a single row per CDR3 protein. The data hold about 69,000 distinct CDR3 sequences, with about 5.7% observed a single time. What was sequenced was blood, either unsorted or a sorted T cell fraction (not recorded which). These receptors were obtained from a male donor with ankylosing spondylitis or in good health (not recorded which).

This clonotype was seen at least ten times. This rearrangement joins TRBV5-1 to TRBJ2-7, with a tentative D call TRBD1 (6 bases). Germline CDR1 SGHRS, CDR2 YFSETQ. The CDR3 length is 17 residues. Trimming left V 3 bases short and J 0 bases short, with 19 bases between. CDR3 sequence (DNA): TGCGCCAGCAGCTCGTCTTCCCGGACAGAACTCTCCTACGAGCAGTACTTC. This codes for CASSSSSRTELSYEQYF.

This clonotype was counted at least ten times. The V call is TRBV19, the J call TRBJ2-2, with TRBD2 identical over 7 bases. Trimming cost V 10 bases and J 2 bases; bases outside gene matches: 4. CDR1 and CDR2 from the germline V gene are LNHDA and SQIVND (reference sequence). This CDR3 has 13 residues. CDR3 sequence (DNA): TGTGCCACTACTAGCGTTAACACCGGGGAGCTGTTTTTT. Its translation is CATTSVNTGELFF.